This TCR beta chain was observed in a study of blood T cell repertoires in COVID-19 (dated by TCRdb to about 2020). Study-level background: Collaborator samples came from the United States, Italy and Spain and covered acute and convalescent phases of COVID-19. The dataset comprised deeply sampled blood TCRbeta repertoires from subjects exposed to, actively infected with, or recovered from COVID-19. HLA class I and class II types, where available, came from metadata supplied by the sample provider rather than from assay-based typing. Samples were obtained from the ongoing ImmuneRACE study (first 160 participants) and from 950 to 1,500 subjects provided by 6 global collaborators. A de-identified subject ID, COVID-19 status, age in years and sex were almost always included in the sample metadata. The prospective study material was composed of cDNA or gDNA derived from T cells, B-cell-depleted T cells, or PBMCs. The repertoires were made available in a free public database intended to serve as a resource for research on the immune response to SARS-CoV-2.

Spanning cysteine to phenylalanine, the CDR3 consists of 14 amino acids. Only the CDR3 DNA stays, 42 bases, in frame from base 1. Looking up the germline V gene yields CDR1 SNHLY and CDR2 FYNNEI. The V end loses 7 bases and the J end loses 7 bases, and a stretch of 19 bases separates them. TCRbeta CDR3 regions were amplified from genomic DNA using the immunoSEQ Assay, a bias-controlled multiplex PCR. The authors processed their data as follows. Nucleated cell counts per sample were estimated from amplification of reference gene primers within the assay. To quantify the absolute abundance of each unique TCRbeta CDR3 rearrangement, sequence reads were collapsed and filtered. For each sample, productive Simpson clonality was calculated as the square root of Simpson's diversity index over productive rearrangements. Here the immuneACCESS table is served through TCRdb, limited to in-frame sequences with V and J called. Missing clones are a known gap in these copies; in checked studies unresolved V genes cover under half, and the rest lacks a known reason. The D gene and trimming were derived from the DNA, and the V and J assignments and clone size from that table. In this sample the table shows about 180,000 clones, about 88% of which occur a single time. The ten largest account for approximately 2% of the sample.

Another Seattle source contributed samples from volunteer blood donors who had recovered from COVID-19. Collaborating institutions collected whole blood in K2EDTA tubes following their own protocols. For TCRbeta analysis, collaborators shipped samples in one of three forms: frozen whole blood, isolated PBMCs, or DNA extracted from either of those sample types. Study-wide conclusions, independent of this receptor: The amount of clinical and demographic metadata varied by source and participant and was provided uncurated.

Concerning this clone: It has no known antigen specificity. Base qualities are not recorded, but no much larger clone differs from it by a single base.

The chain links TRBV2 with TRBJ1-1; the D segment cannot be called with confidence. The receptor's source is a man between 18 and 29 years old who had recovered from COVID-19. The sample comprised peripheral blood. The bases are TGTGCCAGCACCCTAAACGGGGAGTCCAATGAAGCTTTCTTT. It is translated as CASTLNGESNEAFF.